One and the same sample provided the 8 T cell receptor beta chains below, sequenced in a study of T cells after yellow fever vaccination. TCRdb passed the 5' RACE reads through MiXCR, listing each CDR3 protein once. The profile shows hundreds of thousands of distinct CDR3 sequences, 15% to 20% of them singletons. The material was PBMCs, obtained before the yellow fever booster vaccination. These receptors all come from a man younger than 30 who received the YFV17D yellow fever vaccine.

This chain connects TRBV5-1 to TRBJ2-1; TRBD2 agrees at 14 bases. The CDR3 consists of 14 residues. V trimming: 6 bases; J trimming: 9 bases; junction bases outside the gene matches: 5. Germline values: CDR1 SGHRS, CDR2 YFSETQ. The CDR3 protein is CASIGTSGGSEQFF. The CDR3 DNA follows: TGCGCCAGCATAGGGACTAGCGGGGGCAGTGAGCAGTTCTTC.

The V and J genes are TRBV7-2 and TRBJ2-5, with D maybe TRBD1 (5 bases). The CDR3 runs 14 residues. Trimming removed 2 bases from V and 1 base from J, with 8 bases in between. Germline values: CDR1 SGHTA, CDR2 FQGNSA. The chain's CDR3 is CASSLSRAQETQYF. The CDR3 coding sequence is TGTGCCAGCAGCTTATCCAGGGCCCAAGAGACCCAGTACTTC.

The sample holds a few counts of this clonotype. CDR3: CASSQEVGYGYTF. The CDR3 bases are TGCGCCAGCAGCCAAGAGGTGGGCTATGGCTACACCTTC. The rearrangement joins TRBV4-1 to TRBJ1-2; D remains ambiguous. This CDR3 has 13 residues. V lost 0 bases, J lost 4 bases, and 6 bases lay in between. Germline CDR1 and CDR2: MGHRA and YSYEKL.

The chain joins TRBV20-1 to TRBJ2-1, with TRBD1 matching 8 bases. The CDR3 has 13 amino acids. V gave up 6 bases and J gave up 8 bases; unmatched junction bases: 9. Germline V gene sequence: CDR1 DFQATT, CDR2 SNEGSKA (reference sequence). The CDR3 sequence: CSAEGQVQDEQFF. The CDR3 DNA reads as TGCAGTGCGGAGGGACAGGTTCAGGATGAGCAGTTCTTC.

The chain is built from TRBV18 and TRBJ1-1; D ambiguous. Trimming removed 5 bases at V and 0 bases at J, with 10 bases between. This CDR3 has 14 amino acids. Germline CDR1 KGHSH, CDR2 LQKENI. The CDR3, as DNA: TGTGCCAGCTCATCCAGTGTTGTGAACACTGAAGCTTTCTTT. Its translation is CASSSSVVNTEAFF.

This clonotype was recorded a few times. V and J are TRBV6-2 or TRBV6-3 and TRBJ2-2; TRBD2 might be the D (6 bases). V gave up 0 bases and J gave up 2 bases, with 19 bases separating them. Germline-derived CDR1 and CDR2 are MNHEY and SVGEGT. The CDR3 loop spans 19 amino acids. CDR3 protein: CASSYSSMSAGLNTGELFF. The CDR3 DNA reads TGTGCCAGCAGTTACTCGAGCATGTCTGCGGGGCTAAACACCGGGGAGCTGTTTTTT.

This clonotype was recorded many times. The rearrangement joins TRBV7-9 to TRBJ1-1; 11 nucleotides match TRBD1. The CDR3 extends over 17 amino acids. From germline, CDR1 is SEHNR and CDR2 FQNEAQ (reference sequence). V lost 4 bases to trimming and J lost 11 bases; unmatched junction nucleotides: 18. Here the CDR3 DNA reads TGTGCCAGCAGCTCTGCTATTCCGGGACAGGGGGACGATCGGGCTTTCTTT. Protein: CASSSAIPGQGDDRAFF.

The rearrangement uses TRBV19 and TRBJ1-3, with no clear D. The CDR3 is made up of 12 amino acids. Trimming removed 3 bases from V and 4 bases from J, with 4 bases in between. From germline, CDR1 is LNHDA and CDR2 SQIVND (reference sequence). The CDR3 DNA reads TGTGCCAGTAGTATGGAGGGAAACACCATATATTTT. Protein: CASSMEGNTIYF.